Shown below are 24 T cell receptor beta chains from a single sample sequenced in a study of blood T cells in healthy people across ages (dated by TCRdb to between 2015 and 2016). Library creation used 5' RACE. The reads were generated on an Illumina HiSeq 2500. The second PCR ran for roughly 6 to 11 cycles and used a J-beta primer mix along with a sample-barcoded 5' primer. The public reads were quality trimmed at Q25 with fastp and then assembled into clones with MiXCR by TCRdb, keeping productive beta chains. Every CDR3 protein is listed once, alongside the most common genes and DNA of its rows. The sample table contains hundreds of thousands of distinct CDR3 sequences; only one count was recorded for 32% of them. Of the sample, about 16% is held by the ten largest clones. Sequenced: blood. The receptors shown here come from a woman aged 80 or over in good health. Donor details come from another sample of the same person, matched by shared clones.

This clonotype was seen a handful of times. A read error may be the cause here, since a much bigger clone is one base away. This chain joins TRBV6-2 or TRBV6-3 and TRBJ2-7; a possible D gene is TRBD1 (5 bases). This CDR3 region has 13 residues. From germline, CDR1 is MNHEY and CDR2 SVGEGT. The CDR3 sequence is CAGSWRRVDEQYF. CDR3 coding DNA: TGTGCCGGCAGTTGGCGCAGGGTTGACGAGCAGTACTTC.

This clonotype was observed many times. The chain has TRBV6-1 and TRBJ2-3; unclear D gene. Germline V CDR1 and CDR2: MNHNS, SASEGT. The CDR3 is 14 amino acids. V was clipped by 6 bases and J by 2 bases, with 12 bases between them. The CDR3 is CASSAEKFTDTQYF. DNA for the CDR3: TGTGCCAGCAGCGCCGAAAAGTTCACAGATACGCAGTATTTT.

This clonotype was counted only a few times. This may be a read error, as it is one base from a much larger clone. This chain joins TRBV27 and TRBJ2-5; D not resolved. This CDR3 region has 13 residues. The V gene's germline CDR1 is MNHEY and CDR2 SMNVEV (reference sequence). CDR3 sequence reads: CASSSSYQGTQYF. For the CDR3, the DNA is TGTGCCAGCAGTTCCTCGTACCAAGGGACCCAGTACTTC.

V gene TRBV4-1 combines with J gene TRBJ2-7, with 8 bases lining up with TRBD1. Germline loops: CDR1 MGHRA, CDR2 YSYEKL. The CDR3 extends over 16 amino acids. V gave up 3 bases and J gave up 1 base; unmatched junction bases: 8. The DNA of the CDR3 is TGCGCCAGCAGCCAGGAACAGGGGGTTTCTTCCTACGAGCAGTACTTC. As protein: CASSQEQGVSSYEQYF.

The sample holds many counts of this clonotype. The chain is built from TRBV5-1 and TRBJ2-5; D might be TRBD2 (7 bases). This CDR3 has 13 residues. The germline gives CDR1 SGHRS, CDR2 YFSETQ. Deletions cut 7 bases from V and 4 bases from J, with 14 bases between. In DNA, the CDR3 is TGCGCCAGCGGGACAAGGGGGGGAGAGACCCAGTACTTC. It is translated as CASGTRGGETQYF.

This clonotype was counted ten times or more. The V gene is TRBV12-3 or TRBV12-4, the J gene TRBJ2-5, with 13 bases matching TRBD2. The CDR3 spans 16 residues. The V gene end was trimmed by 4 bases and the J gene end by 5 bases; junction bases not matched to a gene: 7. The CDR3 protein is CASSYTSGGAGETQYF. The CDR3 DNA follows: TGTGCCAGCAGTTACACTAGCGGGGGGGCGGGGGAGACCCAGTACTTC.

Turning to this clonotype: Just one base apart from a much larger clone, this may be a read error. The genes are TRBV14 and TRBJ2-4, with D unresolved. The DNA end favors TRBJ2-7, so the J call may be wrong. Germline values: CDR1 SGHDN, CDR2 FVKESK. The CDR3 is 12 residues long. The CDR3 protein is CASSRTVCEQYF. The DNA for the CDR3 is TGTGCCAGCAGCCGGACCGTCTGCGAGCAGTACTTC.

This clonotype was picked up many times. V and J are TRBV11-2 and TRBJ2-5; 9 bases are shared with TRBD1. CDR1 and CDR2 (germline): SGHAT, FQNNGV. The CDR3 sequence is 16 residues long. V was clipped by 0 bases and J by 2 bases; unmatched bases: 4. The CDR3 loop reads CASSLDGGQGQETQYF. CDR3 coding DNA: TGTGCCAGCAGCTTAGATGGTGGACAGGGGCAAGAGACCCAGTACTTC.

Of note for this clonotype: A much larger clone is a single base away; this may be a read error. The chain links TRBV7-2 to TRBJ2-7; D ambiguous. The CDR3 runs 16 residues. V was shortened by 0 bases and J by 7 bases, with 19 bases between the two germline ends. Germline CDR1 and CDR2: SGHTA and FQGNSA. Here the CDR3 reads CASSLAPWSNNNEQYF. CDR3 nucleotide sequence: TGTGCCAGCAGCTTAGCGCCCTGGTCGAATAACAATGAGCAGTACTTC.

This clonotype was seen ten or more times. The chain employs TRBV20-1 and TRBJ2-5; tentatively, D is TRBD1 (5 bases). Germline V CDR1 and CDR2: DFQATT, SNEGSKA (reference sequence). This CDR3 is 15 amino acids long. Trimming removed 8 bases at V and 1 base at J, with 20 bases between. The CDR3 loop reads CSLHLGRGLQETQYF. The CDR3 DNA is TGCAGTCTCCATCTGGGTAGGGGTCTCCAAGAGACCCAGTACTTC.

This clonotype came up many times. The gene calls are TRBV5-1 and TRBJ2-1, with TRBD2 matching over 11 bases. Germline V CDR1 and CDR2: SGHRS, YFSETQ. V lost 3 bases, J lost 8 bases, and 1 base stayed unmatched. The CDR3 is 13 residues long. The CDR3 DNA follows: TGCGCCAGCAGCTGGGGACTAGCGGATGAGCAGTTCTTC. Its protein product is CASSWGLADEQFF.

This clonotype was picked up a small number of times. The rearrangement links TRBV7-3 to TRBJ1-1, with no clear D. This CDR3 spans 13 amino acids. In germline, CDR1 is SGHTA, CDR2 FQGTGA. V shed 3 bases and J shed 3 bases, with 8 bases lying between them. This chain's CDR3 is CASSLGPDTEAFF. Here the CDR3 DNA reads TGTGCCAGCAGCTTGGGCCCGGACACTGAAGCTTTCTTT.

This clonotype has ten or more counts. The chain links TRBV5-1 to TRBJ2-3, with 10 bases aligning to TRBD1. CDR1 is SGHRS and CDR2 is YFSETQ in the germline V gene. The CDR3 loop spans 14 amino acids. The V and J ends lost 4 bases and 5 bases, in that order; junction bases with no gene match: 4. CDR3 sequence: CASSTGQGKDTQYF. The CDR3 coding sequence is TGCGCCAGCAGCACGGGACAGGGGAAAGATACGCAGTATTTT.

With respect to this clonotype: A much larger clone differs from this one at a single base, so this may be a read error. V is TRBV6-2 or TRBV6-3 and J is TRBJ2-7; the D is unclear. Germline CDR1 MNHEY, CDR2 SVGEGT. This CDR3 is built from 15 residues. Deletions cut 6 bases from V and 0 bases from J, with 15 bases between. CDR3 region: CASRGPRLDSYEQYF. CDR3 DNA sequence: TGTGCCAGCAGGGGCCCGAGACTGGACTCCTACGAGCAGTACTTC.

The chain recombines TRBV7-8 with TRBJ2-3; D gene ambiguous. The CDR3 is 16 amino acids. Trimming stripped 2 bases from V and 6 bases from J, with 18 bases between. CDR1 is SGHVS, CDR2 FQNEAQ, per germline. The CDR3 region has the DNA TGTGCCAGCAGCTTAAGACGGGCCACGAGGTTGGATACGCAGTATTTT. Translating it yields CASSLRRATRLDTQYF.

The genes are TRBV20-1 and TRBJ2-5, with TRBD2 matching 11 bases. J was trimmed by 4 bases and V by 4 bases; bases with no gene match: 2. The CDR3 length is 13 residues. The V gene's germline CDR1 is DFQATT and CDR2 SNEGSKA (reference sequence). CDR3 in DNA: TGCAGTGCTAAAACTAGCGGGAGAGAGACCCAGTACTTC. Its translation is CSAKTSGRETQYF.

The sample holds many counts of this clonotype. The chain recombines TRBV6-2 or TRBV6-3 with TRBJ2-7, with 8 nucleotides matching TRBD1. V lost 6 bases and J lost 7; bases outside the gene matches: 11. Germline-derived CDR1 and CDR2 are MNHEY and SVGEGT. This CDR3 has 14 amino acids. The CDR3 loop is CASSRDGQGREQYF. Here the CDR3 DNA reads TGTGCCAGCAGCCGAGACGGACAGGGCCGGGAGCAGTACTTC.

This clonotype appeared many times. A much more abundant neighbour one base away suggests this may be a read error. The V gene is TRBV5-1, the J gene TRBJ2-1; possibly TRBD1 or TRBD2 for D (6 bases each). There are 15 residues in the CDR3. The germline V and J ends were trimmed by 0 bases and 4 bases, with 11 bases remaining between them. CDR1 is SGHRS and CDR2 is YFSETQ in the germline V gene. The CDR3, as DNA: TGCGCCAGCAGCTTGGGCGGGACACAATACAATGAGCAGTTCTTC. Its protein is CASSLGGTQYNEQFF.

This clonotype was seen repeatedly, ten times or more. The rearrangement uses TRBV6-5 and TRBJ2-5; D is possibly TRBD1 (6 bases). The V gene lost 6 bases and the J gene lost 1 base, with 12 bases spanning the gap. The germline gives CDR1 MNHEY, CDR2 SVGAGI. The CDR3 has 14 amino acids. This CDR3 reads CASRTDSFQETQYF. For the CDR3, the DNA is TGTGCCAGCAGGACGGACAGTTTCCAAGAGACCCAGTACTTC.

This clonotype was seen ten or more times. This CDR3 reads CSARTRTSYNEQFF. CDR3 nucleotides: TGCAGTGCTAGGACTAGAACTTCCTACAATGAGCAGTTCTTC. The V call is TRBV20-1, the J call TRBJ2-1; a weak D match, TRBD2 (6 bases). Trimming left V 3 bases short and J 1 base short, with 10 bases between. CDR1 is DFQATT and CDR2 is SNEGSKA in the germline V gene (reference sequence). CDR3 length: 14 amino acids.

Details on this clonotype: This clone may be a read error of a much larger clone one base away. The chain uses TRBV6-4 and TRBJ2-3; 8 nucleotides match TRBD1. The V gene's germline CDR1 is MRHNA and CDR2 SNTAGT. Unmatched junction bases numbered 3, after V lost 0 bases and J lost 4 bases. This CDR3 has 15 amino acids. The CDR3 DNA reads TGTGCCAGCAGTGACTCGGGACAGGAGGCAGATACGCAGTATTTT. Its translation is CASSDSGQEADTQYF.

Notes on this clonotype: A much larger clone lies a single base off, so this may be a read error. The J gene is TRBJ2-7, the V gene TRBV9; the D gene is possibly TRBD2 (5 bases). Trimming cost V 6 bases and J 4 bases, with 8 bases left between them. This CDR3 has 11 residues. The germline V gene has CDR1 SGDLS and CDR2 YYNGEE. This chain's CDR3 is CASKSGYEQYF. The CDR3 nucleotides read TGTGCCAGCAAGAGCGGTTACGAGCAGTACTTC.

The gene calls are TRBV5-1 and TRBJ1-2; 7 bases map to TRBD1. The ends lost 3 bases at V and 7 bases at J; junction bases unmatched: 3. This CDR3 comprises 12 residues. Germline V CDR1 and CDR2: SGHRS, YFSETQ. DNA for the CDR3: TGCGCCAGCAGCTCGGCAGGGGGTGGCTACACCTTC. This codes for CASSSAGGGYTF.

This clonotype appeared a few times. The V gene is TRBV6-2 or TRBV6-3, the J gene TRBJ1-1, with D possibly being TRBD1 (6 bases). Germline V gives CDR1 MNHEY, CDR2 SVGEGT. The V gene lost 2 bases and the J gene lost 0 bases, with 10 bases spanning the gap. The CDR3 consists of 15 residues. The CDR3 DNA follows: TGTGCCAGCAGTTACGGACAGCTCGTGAACACTGAAGCTTTCTTT. It translates to CASSYGQLVNTEAFF.